The 5 T cell receptor beta chains below all came from one sample that was sequenced in a study of Tregs in tolerant kidney transplant recipients. Recipients received nonmyeloablative bone marrow transplants from related graft donors, with transient mixed chimerism. The method was immunoSEQ multiplex PCR; TCRdb's version includes in-frame clones alone and lacks a portion of them. The sample lists tens of thousands of clones, 80% to 95% occurring once. The input for sequencing was CD4+ T cells from blood (PBMCs), taken 12 months after the transplant. The source of these receptors is a human patient who received a combined kidney and bone marrow transplant. Certain T cells may be donor cells from the graft.

The genes are TRBV5-4 and TRBJ2-7; 10 bases are a match to TRBD2. CDR3 size: 14 residues. Per germline, CDR1 SGHNT and CDR2 YYREEE (reference sequence). The V gene end was trimmed by 4 bases and the J gene end by 2 bases; junction bases not matched to a gene: 3. The DNA of the CDR3 is TGTGCCAGCAGCCTGGGGACTAGCGCCTACGAGCAGTACTTC. It codes for CASSLGTSAYEQYF.

V usage is TRBV18 and J usage is TRBJ1-4; D is possibly TRBD1 (5 bases). The germline gives CDR1 KGHSH, CDR2 LQKENI. This CDR3 comprises 16 residues. The ends were cut back, 2 bases at V and 3 bases at J, with 13 bases in the middle. The CDR3 DNA reads TGTGCCAGCTCACCAAGGACGGGGGTCCCTAATGAAAAACTGTTTTTT. This gives the protein CASSPRTGVPNEKLFF.

The V and J genes are TRBV5-3 and TRBJ2-2; D not resolved. TRBV5-3 is an open reading frame, and its role is uncertain. V lost 7 bases, J lost 1 base, and 20 bases lay in between. CDR3 length: 17 amino acids. The CDR3 bases are TGTGCCAGATCCCCATTTTTGAGACACCAGAACACCGGGGAGCTGTTTTTT. This sequence encodes CARSPFLRHQNTGELFF.

The chain combines TRBV7-2 with TRBJ1-5, with unresolved D. This CDR3 spans 17 amino acids. V was pared by 3 bases and J by 0 bases, with 15 bases between. Germline V gene lookup returns CDR1 SGHTA and CDR2 FQGNSA. The CDR3 DNA reads as TGTGCCAGCAGCTTTTTAACGTCGAGTACTAGCAATCAGCCCCAGCATTTT. Its protein product is CASSFLTSSTSNQPQHF. The whole variable domain, filled in from reference TRBV7-2 and TRBJ1-5, reads GAGVSQSPSNKVTEKGKDVELRCDPISGHTALYWYRQSLGQGLEFLIYFQGNSAPDKSGLPSDRFSAERTGGSVSTLTIQRTQQEDSAVYLCASSFLTSSTSNQPQHFGDGTRLSIL.

The chain links TRBV5-1 to TRBJ2-3, with 7 bases matching TRBD2. The germline CDR1 and CDR2 sequences are SGHRS and YFSETQ. The CDR3 covers 14 residues. V shed 5 bases, J shed 6 bases, and the junction held 9 bases outside the gene matches. CDR3 protein: CASSGGGSEDTQYF. For the CDR3, the DNA is TGCGCCAGCAGTGGGGGAGGGAGCGAGGATACGCAGTATTTT.